The 5 T cell receptor beta chains presented below share a single source sample, sequenced in a study of T cell changes during pregnancy in multiple sclerosis. Clones were sequenced by immunoSEQ multiplex PCR, and TCRdb holds only the in-frame ones, with some missing. The sample contains fewer than 90,000 clones, about 93% of which appear only once. The sample was peripheral blood, taken in the third trimester of pregnancy. Receptors were obtained from a female donor in good health, enrolled as a control in a pregnancy study.

The chain is built from TRBV5-6 and TRBJ1-5, with 7 bases lining up with TRBD1. V lost 4 bases, J lost 2 bases, and 9 bases stayed unmatched. Germline values: CDR1 SGHDT, CDR2 YYEEEE. The CDR3 extends over 16 amino acids. The CDR3 DNA reads as TGTGCCAGCAGCATCTCCGACAGGGAGGGCAATCAGCCCCAGCATTTT. Translating gives CASSISDREGNQPQHF.

The chain couples TRBV5-8 to TRBJ2-1; 11 positions match TRBD2. The germline V gene has CDR1 SGHTS and CDR2 YDEGEE. The CDR3 spans 17 residues. The V and J ends lost 2 bases and 0 bases, in that order; junction bases with no gene match: 4. CDR3 in DNA: TGTGCCAGCAGCTTCACTAGCGGGAGTTTCTCCTACAATGAGCAGTTCTTC. Encoded protein: CASSFTSGSFSYNEQFF.

This chain connects TRBV25-1 to TRBJ2-1; D uncertain. The CDR3 totals 12 residues. The germline CDR1 and CDR2 sequences are MGHDK and SYGVNS. Trimming shortened V by 3 bases and J by 6 bases, and 6 bases separated the two germline ends. CDR3 amino acids: CASSDTGNEQFF. The DNA of the CDR3 is TGTGCCAGCAGTGACACCGGCAATGAGCAGTTCTTC.

The chain uses TRBV4-1 and TRBJ1-3, with D uncertain. CDR1 and CDR2 from the germline V gene are MGHRA and YSYEKL. Trimming cost V 3 bases and J 0 bases, with 12 bases left between them. The CDR3 is made up of 16 amino acids. CDR3 region: CASSQEFKVSGNTIYF. The CDR3 coding sequence is TGCGCCAGCAGCCAGGAGTTTAAGGTCTCTGGAAACACCATATATTTT.

This clone was counted once. The rearrangement joins TRBV5-1 to TRBJ1-2, with TRBD1 identical over 9 bases. V lost 0 bases and J lost 7; bases outside the gene matches: 4. The germline V gene encodes CDR1 SGHRS and CDR2 YFSETQ. The CDR3 contains 14 residues. The CDR3 nucleotides read TGCGCCAGCAGCTTGGATCCGACAGGGGGTGGCTACACCTTC. It encodes CASSLDPTGGGYTF.